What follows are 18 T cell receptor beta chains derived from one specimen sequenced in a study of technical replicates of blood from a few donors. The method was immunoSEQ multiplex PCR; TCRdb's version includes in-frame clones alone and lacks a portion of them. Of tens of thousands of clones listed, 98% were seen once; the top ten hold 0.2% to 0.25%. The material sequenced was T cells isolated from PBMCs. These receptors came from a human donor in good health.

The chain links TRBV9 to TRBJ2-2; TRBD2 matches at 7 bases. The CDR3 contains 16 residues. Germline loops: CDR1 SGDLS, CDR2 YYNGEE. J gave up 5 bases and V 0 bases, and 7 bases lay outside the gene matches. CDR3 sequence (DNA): TGTGCCAGCAGCGTAGGGGGCGGGAGCGGGACCGGGGAGCTGTTTTTT. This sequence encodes CASSVGGGSGTGELFF.

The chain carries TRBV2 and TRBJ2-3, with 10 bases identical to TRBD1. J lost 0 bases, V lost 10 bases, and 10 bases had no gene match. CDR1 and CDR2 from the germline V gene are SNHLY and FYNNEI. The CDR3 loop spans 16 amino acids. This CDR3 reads CAIDQPGQGSTDTQYF. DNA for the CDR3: TGTGCCATCGACCAACCGGGACAGGGGAGCACAGATACGCAGTATTTT. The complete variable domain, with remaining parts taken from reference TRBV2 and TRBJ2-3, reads EPEVTQTPSHQVTQMGQEVILRCVPISNHLYFYWYRQILGQKVEFLVSFYNNEISEKSEIFDDQFSVERPDGSNFTLKIRSTKLEDSAMYFCAIDQPGQGSTDTQYFGPGTRLTVL.

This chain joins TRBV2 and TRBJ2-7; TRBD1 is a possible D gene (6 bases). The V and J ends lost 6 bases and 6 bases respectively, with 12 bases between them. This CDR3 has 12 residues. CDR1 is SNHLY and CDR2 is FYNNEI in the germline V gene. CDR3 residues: CASSTDRTEQYF. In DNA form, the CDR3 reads TGTGCCAGCAGCACCGACAGGACCGAGCAGTACTTC.

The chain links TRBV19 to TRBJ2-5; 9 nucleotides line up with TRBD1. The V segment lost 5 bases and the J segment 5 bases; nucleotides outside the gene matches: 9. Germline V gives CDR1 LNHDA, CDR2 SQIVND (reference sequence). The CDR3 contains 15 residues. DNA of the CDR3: TGTGCCAGTAGTCCAGAAGACAGGGGGATGGAGACCCAGTACTTC. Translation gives CASSPEDRGMETQYF.

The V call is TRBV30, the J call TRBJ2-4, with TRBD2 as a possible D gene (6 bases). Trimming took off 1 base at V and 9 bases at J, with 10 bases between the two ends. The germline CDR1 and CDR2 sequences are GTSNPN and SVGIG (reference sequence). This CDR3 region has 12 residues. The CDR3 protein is CAWSAGDLIQYF. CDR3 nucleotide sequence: TGTGCCTGGAGTGCGGGGGATCTCATTCAGTACTTC.

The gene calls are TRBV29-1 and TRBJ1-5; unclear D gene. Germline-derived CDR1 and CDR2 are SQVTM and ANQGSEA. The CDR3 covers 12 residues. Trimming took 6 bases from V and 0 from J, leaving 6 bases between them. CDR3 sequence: CSVGLSNQPQHF. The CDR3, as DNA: TGCAGCGTAGGACTTAGCAATCAGCCCCAGCATTTT.

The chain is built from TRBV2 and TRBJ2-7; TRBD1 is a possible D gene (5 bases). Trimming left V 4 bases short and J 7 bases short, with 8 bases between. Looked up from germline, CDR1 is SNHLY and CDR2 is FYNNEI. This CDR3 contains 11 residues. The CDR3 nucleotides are TGTGCCAGCAGTGCTGGACAAGAGCAGTACTTC. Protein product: CASSAGQEQYF.

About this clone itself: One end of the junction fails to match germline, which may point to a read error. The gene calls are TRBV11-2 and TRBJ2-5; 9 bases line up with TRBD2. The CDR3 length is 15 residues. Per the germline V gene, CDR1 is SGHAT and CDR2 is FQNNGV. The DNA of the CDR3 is TGTGCCAGCAGTTTAGCGGGAGAGGACCAAGAGACCCAGTACTTC. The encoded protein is CASSLAGEDQETQYF. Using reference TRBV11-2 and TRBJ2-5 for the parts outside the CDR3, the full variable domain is EAGVAQSPRYKIIEKRQSVAFWCNPISGHATLYWYQQILGQGPKLLIQFQNNGVVDDSQLPKDRFSAERLKGVDSTLKIQPAKLEDSAVYLCASSLAGEDQETQYFGPGTRLLVL.

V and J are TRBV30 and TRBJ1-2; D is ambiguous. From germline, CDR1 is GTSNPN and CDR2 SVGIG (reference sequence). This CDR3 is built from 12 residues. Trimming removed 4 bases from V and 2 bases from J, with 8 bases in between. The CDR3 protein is CAWTGGNYGYTF. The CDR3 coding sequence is TGTGCCTGGACCGGAGGGAACTATGGCTACACCTTC.

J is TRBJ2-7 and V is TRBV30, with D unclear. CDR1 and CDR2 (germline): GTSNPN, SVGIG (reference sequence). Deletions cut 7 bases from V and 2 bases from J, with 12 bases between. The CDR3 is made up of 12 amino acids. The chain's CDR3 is CAYEPVTYEQYF. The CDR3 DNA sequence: TGTGCCTATGAACCGGTAACCTACGAGCAGTACTTC.

The CDR3 region is CASSKTGFTEAFF. CDR3 sequence (DNA): TGTGCCAGTAGTAAGACAGGGTTCACTGAAGCTTTCTTT. The rearrangement uses TRBV19 and TRBJ1-1, with 7 bases lining up with TRBD1. The ends lost 4 bases at V and 4 bases at J; junction bases unmatched: 3. Germline assignment: CDR1 LNHDA and CDR2 SQIVND (reference sequence). The CDR3 totals 13 residues.

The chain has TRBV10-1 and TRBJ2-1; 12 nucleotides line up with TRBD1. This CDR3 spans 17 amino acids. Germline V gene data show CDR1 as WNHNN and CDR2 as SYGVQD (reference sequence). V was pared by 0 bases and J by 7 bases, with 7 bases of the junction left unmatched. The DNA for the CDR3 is TGCGCCAGCAGTGAGTCATCCCGGGACAGGGGGCGGAATGAGCAGTTCTTC. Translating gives CASSESSRDRGRNEQFF.

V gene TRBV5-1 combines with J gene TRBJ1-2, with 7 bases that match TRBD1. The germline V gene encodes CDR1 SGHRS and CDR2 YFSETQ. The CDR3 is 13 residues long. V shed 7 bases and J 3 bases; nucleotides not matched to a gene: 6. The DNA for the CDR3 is TGCGCCAGCTCGACAGGGTTCGACTATGGCTACACCTTC. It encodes CASSTGFDYGYTF.

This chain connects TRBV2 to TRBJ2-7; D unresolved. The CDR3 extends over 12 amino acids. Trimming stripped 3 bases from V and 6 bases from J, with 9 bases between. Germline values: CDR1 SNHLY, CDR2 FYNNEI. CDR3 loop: CASSEMSTEQYF. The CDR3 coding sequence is TGTGCCAGCAGTGAGATGTCTACCGAGCAGTACTTC.

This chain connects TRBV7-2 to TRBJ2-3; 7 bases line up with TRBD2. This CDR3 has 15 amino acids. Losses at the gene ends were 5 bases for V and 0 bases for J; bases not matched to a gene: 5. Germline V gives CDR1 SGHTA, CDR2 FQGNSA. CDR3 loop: CASSATSVSTDTQYF. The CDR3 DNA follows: TGTGCCAGCAGCGCAACTAGCGTAAGCACAGATACGCAGTATTTT. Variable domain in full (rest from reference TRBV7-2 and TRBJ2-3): GAGVSQSPSNKVTEKGKDVELRCDPISGHTALYWYRQSLGQGLEFLIYFQGNSAPDKSGLPSDRFSAERTGGSVSTLTIQRTQQEDSAVYLCASSATSVSTDTQYFGPGTRLTVL.

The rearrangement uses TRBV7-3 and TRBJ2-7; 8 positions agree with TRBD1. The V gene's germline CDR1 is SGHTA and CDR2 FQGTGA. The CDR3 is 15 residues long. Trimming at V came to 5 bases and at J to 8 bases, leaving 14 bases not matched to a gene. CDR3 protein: CASSPPTGAALKQYF. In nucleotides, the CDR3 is TGTGCCAGCAGCCCCCCGACAGGGGCCGCTCTTAAGCAGTACTTC.

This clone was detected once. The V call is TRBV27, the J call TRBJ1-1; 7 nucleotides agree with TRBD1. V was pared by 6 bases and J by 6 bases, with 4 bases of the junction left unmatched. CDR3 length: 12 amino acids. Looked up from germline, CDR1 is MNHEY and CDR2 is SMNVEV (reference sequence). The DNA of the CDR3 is TGTGCCAGCAGCCACGGGACAGCTGAAGCTTTCTTT. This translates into CASSHGTAEAFF.

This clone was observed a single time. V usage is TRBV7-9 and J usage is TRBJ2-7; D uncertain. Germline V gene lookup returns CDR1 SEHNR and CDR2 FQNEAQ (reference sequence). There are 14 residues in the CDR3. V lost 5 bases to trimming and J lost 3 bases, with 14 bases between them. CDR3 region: CASSPPSTGYEQYF. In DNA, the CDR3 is TGTGCCAGCAGCCCCCCCAGCACGGGCTACGAGCAGTACTTC.